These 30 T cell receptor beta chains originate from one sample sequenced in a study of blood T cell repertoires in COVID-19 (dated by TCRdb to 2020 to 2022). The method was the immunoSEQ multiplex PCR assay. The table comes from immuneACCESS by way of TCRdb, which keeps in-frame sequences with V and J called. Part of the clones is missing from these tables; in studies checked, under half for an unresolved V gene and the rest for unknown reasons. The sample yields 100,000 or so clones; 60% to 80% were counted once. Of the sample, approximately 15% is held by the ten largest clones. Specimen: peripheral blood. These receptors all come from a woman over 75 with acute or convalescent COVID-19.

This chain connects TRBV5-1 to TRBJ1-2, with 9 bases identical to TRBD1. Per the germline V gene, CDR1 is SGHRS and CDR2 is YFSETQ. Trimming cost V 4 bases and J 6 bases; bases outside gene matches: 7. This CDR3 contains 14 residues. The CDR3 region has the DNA TGCGCCAGCAGCGCTACGACAGGGGGTCATGGCTACACCTTC. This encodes CASSATTGGHGYTF.

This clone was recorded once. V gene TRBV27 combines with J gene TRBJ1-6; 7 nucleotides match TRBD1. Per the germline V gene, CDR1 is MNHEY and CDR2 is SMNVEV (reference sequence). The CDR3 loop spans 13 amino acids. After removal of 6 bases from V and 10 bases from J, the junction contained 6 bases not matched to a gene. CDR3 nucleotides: TGTGCCAGCAGACCGACAGGGTTGTCACCCCTCCACTTT. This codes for CASRPTGLSPLHF.

CDR3 nucleotide sequence: TGTGCCAGCAGTTCCTACAGGGACAGCATTAACTATGGCTACACCTTC. Translated, it gives CASSSYRDSINYGYTF. This sequence joins TRBV27 and TRBJ1-2; 7 positions agree with TRBD1. The CDR3 totals 16 residues. CDR1 and CDR2 from the germline V gene are MNHEY and SMNVEV (reference sequence). V lost 4 bases to trimming and J lost 1 base; unmatched junction nucleotides: 9.

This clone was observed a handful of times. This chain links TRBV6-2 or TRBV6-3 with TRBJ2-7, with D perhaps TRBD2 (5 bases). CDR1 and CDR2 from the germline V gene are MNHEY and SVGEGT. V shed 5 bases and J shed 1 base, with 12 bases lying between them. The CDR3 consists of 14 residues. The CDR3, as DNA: TGTGCCAGCAGTACGGACCGGGGATCCTACGAGCAGTACTTC. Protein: CASSTDRGSYEQYF.

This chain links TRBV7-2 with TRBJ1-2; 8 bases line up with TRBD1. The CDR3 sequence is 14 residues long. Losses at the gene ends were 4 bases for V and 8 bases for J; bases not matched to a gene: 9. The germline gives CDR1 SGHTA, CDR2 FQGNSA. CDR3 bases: TGTGCCAGCAGCTCGCAGGGGGCTTTGAGAGGCTACACCTTC. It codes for CASSSQGALRGYTF. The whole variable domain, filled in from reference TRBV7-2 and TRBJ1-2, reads GAGVSQSPSNKVTEKGKDVELRCDPISGHTALYWYRQSLGQGLEFLIYFQGNSAPDKSGLPSDRFSAERTGGSVSTLTIQRTQQEDSAVYLCASSSQGALRGYTFGSGTRLTVV.

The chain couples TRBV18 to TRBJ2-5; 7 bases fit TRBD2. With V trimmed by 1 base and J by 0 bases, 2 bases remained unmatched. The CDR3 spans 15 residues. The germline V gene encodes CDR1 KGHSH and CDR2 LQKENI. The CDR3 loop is CASSPRRGNQETQYF. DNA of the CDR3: TGTGCCAGCTCACCACGGCGGGGGAACCAAGAGACCCAGTACTTC. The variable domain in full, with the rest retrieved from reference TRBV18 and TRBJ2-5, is NAGVMQNPRHLVRRRGQEARLRCSPMKGHSHVYWYRQLPEEGLKFMVYLQKENIIDESGMPKERFSAEFPKEGPSILRIQQVVRGDSAAYFCASSPRRGNQETQYFGPGTRLLVL.

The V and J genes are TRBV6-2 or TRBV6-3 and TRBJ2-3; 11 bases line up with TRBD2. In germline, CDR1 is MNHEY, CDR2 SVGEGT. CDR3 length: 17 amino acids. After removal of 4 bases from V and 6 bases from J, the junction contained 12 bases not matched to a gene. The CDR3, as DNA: TGTGCCAGCAGTTCCCCCCGGCTAGCGGGGGGAGGGGATACGCAGTATTTT. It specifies CASSSPRLAGGGDTQYF.

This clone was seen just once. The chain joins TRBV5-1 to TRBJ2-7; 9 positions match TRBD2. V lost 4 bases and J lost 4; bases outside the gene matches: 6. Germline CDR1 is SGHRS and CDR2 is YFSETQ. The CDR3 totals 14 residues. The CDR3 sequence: CASSPGLAPYEQYF. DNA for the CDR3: TGCGCCAGCAGCCCGGGACTAGCTCCGTACGAGCAGTACTTC.

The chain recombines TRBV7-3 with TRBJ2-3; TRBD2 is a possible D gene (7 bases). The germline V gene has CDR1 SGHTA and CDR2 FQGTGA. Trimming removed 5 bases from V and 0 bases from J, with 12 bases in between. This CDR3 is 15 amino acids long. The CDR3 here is CASSPRGGSTDTQYF. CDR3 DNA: TGTGCCAGCAGCCCAAGGGGGGGGAGCACAGATACGCAGTATTTT.

In nucleotides, the CDR3 is TGTGCCAGCAGCCAAGAGTATACACAGTACGAGCAGTACTTC. Protein product: CASSQEYTQYEQYF. The rearrangement uses TRBV3-1 (or the pseudogene TRBV3-2) and TRBJ2-7; D gene unclear. The V gene lost 0 bases and the J gene lost 4 bases, with 10 bases spanning the gap. The CDR3 runs 14 residues. The germline CDR1 and CDR2 sequences are LGHDT and YNNKEL (reference sequence).

The CDR3, as DNA: TGTGCCTGGACCTTCGGACAGACGTATGGCTACACCTTC. Its protein product is CAWTFGQTYGYTF. The chain combines TRBV30 with TRBJ1-2; tentatively, D is TRBD1 (6 bases). The germline V and J ends were trimmed by 4 bases and 5 bases, with 14 bases remaining between them. Germline assignment: CDR1 GTSNPN and CDR2 SVGIG (reference sequence). The CDR3 runs to 13 residues.

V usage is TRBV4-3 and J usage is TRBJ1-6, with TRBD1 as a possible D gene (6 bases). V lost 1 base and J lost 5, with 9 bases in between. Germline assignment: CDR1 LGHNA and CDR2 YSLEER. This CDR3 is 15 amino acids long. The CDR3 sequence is CASSQVQGNNSPLHF. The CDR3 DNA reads TGCGCCAGCAGCCAAGTACAGGGAAATAATTCACCCCTCCACTTT.

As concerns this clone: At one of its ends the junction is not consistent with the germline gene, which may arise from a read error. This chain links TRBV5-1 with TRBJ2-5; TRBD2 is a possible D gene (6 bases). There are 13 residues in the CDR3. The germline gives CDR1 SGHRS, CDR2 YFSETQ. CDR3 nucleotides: TGCGCCAGCAGATTGGAGGGGCAAGAGACCCAGTACTTC. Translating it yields CASRLEGQETQYF.

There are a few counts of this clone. CDR3 coding DNA: TGTGCCAGCAGCGCTTGGAGAGACAGCGAAGGCTACACCTTC. Translating it yields CASSAWRDSEGYTF. The chain employs TRBV9 and TRBJ1-2; possible D gene TRBD1, 5 bases. The CDR3 loop spans 14 amino acids. Germline V gives CDR1 SGDLS, CDR2 YYNGEE. V lost 3 bases and J lost 8, with 17 bases in between.

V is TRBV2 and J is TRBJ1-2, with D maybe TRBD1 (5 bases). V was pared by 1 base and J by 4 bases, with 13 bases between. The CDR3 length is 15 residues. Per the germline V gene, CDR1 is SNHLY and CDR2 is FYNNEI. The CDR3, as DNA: TGTGCCAGCAGTGAAGGCAGGGTGGTTGGCTATGGCTACACCTTC. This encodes CASSEGRVVGYGYTF.

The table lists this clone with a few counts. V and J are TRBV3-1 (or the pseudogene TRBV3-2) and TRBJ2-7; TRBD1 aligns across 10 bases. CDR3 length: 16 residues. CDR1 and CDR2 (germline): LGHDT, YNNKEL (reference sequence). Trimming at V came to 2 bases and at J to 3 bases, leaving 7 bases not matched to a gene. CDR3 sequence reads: CASSQFPGQGFYEQYF. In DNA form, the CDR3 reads TGTGCCAGCAGCCAATTCCCGGGACAGGGGTTCTACGAGCAGTACTTC.

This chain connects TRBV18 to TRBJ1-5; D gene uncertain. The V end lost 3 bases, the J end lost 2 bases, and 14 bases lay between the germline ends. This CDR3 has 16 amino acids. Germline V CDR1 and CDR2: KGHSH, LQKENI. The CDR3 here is CASSPSDPGGNQPQHF. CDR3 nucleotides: TGTGCCAGCTCACCGTCGGACCCCGGGGGCAATCAGCCCCAGCATTTT. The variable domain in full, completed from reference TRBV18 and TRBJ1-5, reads NAGVMQNPRHLVRRRGQEARLRCSPMKGHSHVYWYRQLPEEGLKFMVYLQKENIIDESGMPKERFSAEFPKEGPSILRIQQVVRGDSAAYFCASSPSDPGGNQPQHFGDGTRLSIL.

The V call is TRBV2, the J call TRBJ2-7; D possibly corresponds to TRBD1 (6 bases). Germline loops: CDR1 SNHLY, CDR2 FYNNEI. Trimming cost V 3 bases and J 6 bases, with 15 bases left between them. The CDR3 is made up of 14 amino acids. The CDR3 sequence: CASSESYIGGEQYF. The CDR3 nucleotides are TGTGCCAGCAGTGAGTCCTACATAGGGGGCGAGCAGTACTTC.

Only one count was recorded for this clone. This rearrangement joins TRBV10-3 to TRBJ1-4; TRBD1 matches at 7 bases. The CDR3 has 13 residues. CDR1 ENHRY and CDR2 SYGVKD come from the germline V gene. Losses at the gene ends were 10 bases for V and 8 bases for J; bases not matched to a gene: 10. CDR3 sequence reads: CATAGDRAEKLFF. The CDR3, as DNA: TGTGCCACCGCCGGAGACAGGGCCGAAAAACTGTTTTTT.

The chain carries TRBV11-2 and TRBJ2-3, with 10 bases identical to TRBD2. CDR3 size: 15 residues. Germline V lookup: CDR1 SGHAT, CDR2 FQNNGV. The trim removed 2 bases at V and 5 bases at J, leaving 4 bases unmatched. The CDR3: CASSLWVAGGDTQYF. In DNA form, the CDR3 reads TGTGCCAGCAGCTTATGGGTAGCGGGAGGAGATACGCAGTATTTT.

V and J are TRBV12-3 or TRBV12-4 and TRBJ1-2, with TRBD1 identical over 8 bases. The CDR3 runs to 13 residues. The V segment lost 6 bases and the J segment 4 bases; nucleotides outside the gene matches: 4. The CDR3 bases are TGTGCCAGCAGCCTGGGACAGGCCTATGGCTACACCTTC. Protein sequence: CASSLGQAYGYTF.

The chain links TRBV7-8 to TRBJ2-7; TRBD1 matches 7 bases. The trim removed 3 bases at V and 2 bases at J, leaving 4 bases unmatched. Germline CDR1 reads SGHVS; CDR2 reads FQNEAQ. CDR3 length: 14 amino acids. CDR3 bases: TGTGCCAGCAGCTTCCAAGGGGGCCCCTACGAGCAGTACTTC. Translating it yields CASSFQGGPYEQYF.

CDR3 region: CASSKSGVPGELFF. The CDR3 DNA sequence: TGTGCCAGCAGCAAATCGGGGGTACCCGGGGAGCTGTTTTTT. V is TRBV6-2 or TRBV6-3 and J is TRBJ2-2; D may be TRBD2 (6 bases). The CDR3 is 14 residues long. V was shortened by 6 bases and J by 6 bases, with 14 bases between the two germline ends. CDR1 is MNHEY, CDR2 SVGEGT, per germline.

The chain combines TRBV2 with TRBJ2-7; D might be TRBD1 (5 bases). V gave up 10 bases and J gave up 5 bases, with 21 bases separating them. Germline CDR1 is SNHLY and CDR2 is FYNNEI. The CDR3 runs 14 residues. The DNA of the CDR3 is TGTGCCACCTCTTTATGGTCAGGGATCAACGAGCAGTACTTC. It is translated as CATSLWSGINEQYF.

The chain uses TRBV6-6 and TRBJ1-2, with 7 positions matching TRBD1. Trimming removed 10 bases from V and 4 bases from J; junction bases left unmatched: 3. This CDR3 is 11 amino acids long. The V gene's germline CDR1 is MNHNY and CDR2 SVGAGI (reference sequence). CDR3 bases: TGTGCCATCACAGGGGCCTATGGCTACACCTTC. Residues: CAITGAYGYTF.

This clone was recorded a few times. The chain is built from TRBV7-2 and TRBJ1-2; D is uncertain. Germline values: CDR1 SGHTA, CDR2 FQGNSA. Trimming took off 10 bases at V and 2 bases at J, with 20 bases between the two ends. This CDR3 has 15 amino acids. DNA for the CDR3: TGTGCCACCCGAGGGTGGGGAAGGCCCAACTATGGCTACACCTTC. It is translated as CATRGWGRPNYGYTF.

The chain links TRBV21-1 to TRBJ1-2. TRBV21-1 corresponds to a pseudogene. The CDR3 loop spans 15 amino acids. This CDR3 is CASITRRGATYGYTF. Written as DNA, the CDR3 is TGTGCCAGCATCACACGACGGGGGGCGACCTATGGCTACACCTTC.

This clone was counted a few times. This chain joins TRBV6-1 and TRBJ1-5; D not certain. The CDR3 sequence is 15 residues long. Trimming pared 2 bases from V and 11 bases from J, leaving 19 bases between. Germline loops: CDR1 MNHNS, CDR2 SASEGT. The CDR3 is CASSERPGGLRAQHF. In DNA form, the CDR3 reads TGTGCCAGCAGTGAAAGGCCAGGAGGGTTGAGGGCCCAGCATTTT.

The CDR3 sequence: CASSSQGYEQYF. The CDR3 coding sequence is TGTGCCAGCAGCTCCCAGGGGTACGAGCAGTACTTC. V usage is TRBV7-2 and J usage is TRBJ2-7, with D possibly matching TRBD1 (6 bases). Looked up from germline, CDR1 is SGHTA and CDR2 is FQGNSA. The CDR3 totals 12 residues. The V and J ends lost 4 bases and 4 bases respectively, with 8 bases between them.

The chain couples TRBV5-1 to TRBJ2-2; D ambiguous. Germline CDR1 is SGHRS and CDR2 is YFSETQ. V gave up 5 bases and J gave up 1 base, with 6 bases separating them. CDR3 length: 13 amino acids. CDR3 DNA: TGCGCCAGCAGTGCCGGGAACACCGGGGAGCTGTTTTTT. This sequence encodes CASSAGNTGELFF.